This T cell receptor beta chain was recovered during a study of blood T cell repertoires in COVID-19. Study background: Acute-phase and convalescent COVID-19 samples originated in the United States, Italy and Spain. T cells, B-cell-depleted T cells, or PBMCs supplied cDNA or gDNA.

Per the original methods: By means of reference gene primer amplification, nucleated cell counts were estimated. Sequencing was performed with immunoSEQ multiplex PCR; in TCRdb, only in-frame clones are kept and a portion is missing. V and J calls and clone size are those listed in that table; D and trimming were worked out from the DNA. The profile shows about 67,000 clones, approximately 87% of them singletons. Looked up from germline, CDR1 is MNHEY and CDR2 is SMNVEV (reference sequence). CDR3 length equals 13 residues. V dropped 6 bases and J dropped 4 bases, with 12 bases sitting between them. What was sequenced was peripheral blood. This receptor was taken from a man aged 45-60 years with active COVID-19. The V gene is TRBV27, the J gene TRBJ1-2; D possibly corresponds to TRBD1 (6 bases). The CDR3 is CASRPLGAYGYTF. The CDR3 DNA reads as TGTGCCAGCAGGCCCTTGGGGGCCTATGGCTACACCTTC.